This T cell receptor beta chain was documented in a study of T cells in Graves' hyperthyroidism and ophthalmopathy. Authors of the study amplified TCR beta CDR3 regions from RNA transcripts. When the TCR CDR3 underwent first-round RT-PCR, the HTBI primer set was used. From the multiplex PCR reads, TCRdb called clonotypes with MiXCR, one entry per CDR3 protein. Of fewer than 300,000 distinct CDR3 sequences in the sample, 25% to 30% are singletons; the top ten hold approximately 30%. This CDR3 is built from 16 residues. Germline V CDR1 and CDR2: SGHRS, YFSETQ. V was trimmed by 2 bases and J by 2 bases, leaving 17 bases between them.

The specimen was blood. The V call is TRBV5-1, the J call TRBJ2-7; D is perhaps TRBD1 (6 bases). The receptor's source is a man aged 40-50 years with Graves' hyperthyroidism that later progressed to Graves' ophthalmopathy. Here the CDR3 DNA reads TGCGCCAGCAGCTTACTGCCGGGACACGAAACCTACGAGCAGTACTTC. Translating gives CASSLLPGHETYEQYF.